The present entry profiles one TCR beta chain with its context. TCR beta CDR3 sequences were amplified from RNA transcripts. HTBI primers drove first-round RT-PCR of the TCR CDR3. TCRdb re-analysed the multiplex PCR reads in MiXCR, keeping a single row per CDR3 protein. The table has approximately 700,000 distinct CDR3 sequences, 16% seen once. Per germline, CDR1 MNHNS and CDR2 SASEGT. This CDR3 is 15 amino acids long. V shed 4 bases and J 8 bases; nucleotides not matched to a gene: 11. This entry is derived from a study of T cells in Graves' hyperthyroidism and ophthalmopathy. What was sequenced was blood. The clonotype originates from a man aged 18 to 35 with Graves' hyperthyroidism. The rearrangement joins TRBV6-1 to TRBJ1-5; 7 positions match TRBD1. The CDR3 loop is CASSARDSVPKPQHF. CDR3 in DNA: TGTGCCAGCAGTGCGCGGGACAGCGTTCCAAAGCCCCAGCATTTT.